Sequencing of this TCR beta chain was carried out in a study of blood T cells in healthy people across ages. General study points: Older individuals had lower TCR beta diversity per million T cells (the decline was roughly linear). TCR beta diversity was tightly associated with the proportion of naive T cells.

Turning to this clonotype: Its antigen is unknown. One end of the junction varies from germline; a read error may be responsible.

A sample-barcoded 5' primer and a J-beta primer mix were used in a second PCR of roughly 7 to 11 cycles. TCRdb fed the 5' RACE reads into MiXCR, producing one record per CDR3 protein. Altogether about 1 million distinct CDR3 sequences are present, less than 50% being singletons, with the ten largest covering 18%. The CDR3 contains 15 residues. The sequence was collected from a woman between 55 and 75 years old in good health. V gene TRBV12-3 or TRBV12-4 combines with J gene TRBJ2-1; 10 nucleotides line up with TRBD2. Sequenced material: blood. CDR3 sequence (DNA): TGTGCCAACAGTCCCAGCGGGAGGGCCCTCAATGAGCAGTTCTTC. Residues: CANSPSGRALNEQFF.